Sequencing of this T cell receptor (beta chain) was carried out in a study of response to subunit inactivated influenza vaccine. General study results and limits: Authors suggested seasonal influenza vaccinations each recruit few new T cells.

MiXCR, run by TCRdb on the RT-PCR reads, gives a single entry per CDR3 protein. The table has about 190,000 distinct CDR3 sequences, approximately 15% seen once. Comment on this clonotype: The antigen is undetermined.

Trimming removed 6 bases at V and 6 bases at J, with 14 bases between. The CDR3 length is 13 residues. In germline, CDR1 is MNHEY, CDR2 SMNVEV (reference sequence). This chain uses TRBV27 with TRBJ1-1; no clear D gene. The source is a man in his forties or fifties who received an inactivated influenza vaccine. Here the sequenced sample was CD8+ T cells sorted from PBMCs, taken 5 days after vaccination. CDR3 sequence: CASRPFPASEAFF. The CDR3 DNA sequence: TGTGCCAGCAGACCCTTCCCGGCGTCTGAAGCTTTCTTT.